A single sample gave rise to the 11 T cell receptor beta chains below, sequenced in a study of T cell changes during pregnancy in multiple sclerosis. The repertoire was sequenced with immunoSEQ multiplex PCR; TCRdb's copy has only in-frame clones and lacks some. Among fewer than 65,000 clones, 75% to 95% were seen once, and the ten largest hold 1% to 1.5%. Sample: peripheral blood, taken after pregnancy. These receptors were collected from a female donor in good health, enrolled as a control in a pregnancy study.

This sequence joins TRBV18 and TRBJ1-1, with a weak D call TRBD1 (6 bases). The germline V gene encodes CDR1 KGHSH and CDR2 LQKENI. V shed 2 bases and J shed 4 bases, with 20 bases lying between them. The CDR3 is made up of 17 amino acids. The CDR3 here is CASSPRGGEIGSTEAFF. CDR3 in DNA: TGTGCCAGCTCACCAAGGGGGGGCGAGATTGGCAGCACTGAAGCTTTCTTT.

The DNA of the CDR3 is TGCGCCAGCAGGGGATTCAGGGTTTACATGGGTGAGCAGTTCTTC. It yields the protein CASRGFRVYMGEQFF. V usage is TRBV5-1 and J usage is TRBJ2-1; a possible D gene is TRBD1 (5 bases). The V end was cut by 5 bases, the J end by 9 bases, with 21 bases between. The CDR3 extends over 15 amino acids. Germline V CDR1 and CDR2: SGHRS, YFSETQ. Based on the CDR3 plus reference TRBV5-1 and TRBJ2-1, the full variable domain is KAGVTQTPRYLIKTRGQQVTLSCSPISGHRSVSWYQQTPGQGLQFLFEYFSETQRNKGNFPGRFSGRQFSNSRSEMNVSTLELGDSALYLCASRGFRVYMGEQFFGPGTRLTVL.

J is TRBJ1-1 and V is TRBV4-3; no firm D call. The ends were cut back, 1 base at V and 8 bases at J, with 11 bases in the middle. CDR1 and CDR2 (germline): LGHNA, YSLEER. The CDR3 is 13 amino acids. CDR3 nucleotides: TGCGCCAGCAGCCAAGCTAATCAAGCGGAAGCTTTCTTT. Translation gives CASSQANQAEAFF.

A single count supports this clone. This rearrangement joins TRBV5-4 to TRBJ1-2, with TRBD1 matching 8 bases. The ends lost 4 bases at V and 4 bases at J; junction bases unmatched: 9. CDR1 and CDR2 from the germline V gene are SGHNT and YYREEE (reference sequence). The CDR3 length is 15 residues. CDR3 sequence (DNA): TGTGCCAGCAGCGCCGACAGGGGTCGTGGCTATGGCTACACCTTC. It encodes CASSADRGRGYGYTF.

The chain couples TRBV5-1 to TRBJ1-5; D not certain. CDR1 is SGHRS, CDR2 YFSETQ, per germline. The CDR3 spans 15 residues. V was pared by 4 bases and J by 5 bases, with 16 bases between. The CDR3 nucleotides are TGCGCCAGCAGCAAGGAGGGTCGTAGGGATCAGCCCCAGCATTTT. It translates to CASSKEGRRDQPQHF.

The V gene is TRBV7-2, the J gene TRBJ1-2; D call uncertain. Germline lookup yields CDR1 SGHTA and CDR2 FQGNSA. The CDR3 length is 12 residues. V shed 7 bases and J shed 2 bases, with 8 bases lying between them. The CDR3 loop is CASTSGNYGYTF. Here the CDR3 DNA reads TGTGCCAGCACCTCAGGAAACTATGGCTACACCTTC.

This chain links TRBV5-1 with TRBJ2-3, with 11 bases aligning to TRBD2. Germline V CDR1 and CDR2: SGHRS, YFSETQ. The CDR3 consists of 17 residues. Trimming took 4 bases from V and 0 from J; bases not matched to a gene: 7. DNA for the CDR3: TGCGCCAGCAGCGAACTGGGGACTAGCGGTAGCACAGATACGCAGTATTTT. This sequence encodes CASSELGTSGSTDTQYF.

J is TRBJ2-2 and V is TRBV19; 7 nucleotides match TRBD2. The germline V gene has CDR1 LNHDA and CDR2 SQIVND (reference sequence). This CDR3 contains 17 residues. V gave up 3 bases and J gave up 5 bases; unmatched junction bases: 12. This CDR3 is CASSIGEGREITGELFF. For the CDR3, the DNA is TGTGCCAGTAGTATCGGGGAGGGGCGGGAAATAACCGGGGAGCTGTTTTTT.

This clone was seen more than once but under ten times. The V and J genes are TRBV4-2 and TRBJ1-6, with D maybe TRBD1 (6 bases). Between the trimmed V and J ends, which lost 5 bases and 6 bases, there was a span of 11 bases. This CDR3 is 14 amino acids long. Germline-derived CDR1 and CDR2 are LGHNA and YNFKEQ. DNA of the CDR3: TGTGCCAGCAGCGAACAGGGTAGTAATTCACCCCTCCACTTT. It is translated as CASSEQGSNSPLHF.

This chain connects TRBV6-4 to TRBJ1-2; 7 bases fit TRBD1. There are 13 residues in the CDR3. J lost 7 bases, V lost 5 bases, and 7 bases had no gene match. Per the germline V gene, CDR1 is MRHNA and CDR2 is SNTAGT. This CDR3 reads CASSPDRAGGYTF. The CDR3 region has the DNA TGTGCCAGCAGTCCTGACAGGGCGGGTGGCTACACCTTC.

The chain couples TRBV4-2 to TRBJ2-2; TRBD1 matches at 9 bases. CDR1 is LGHNA and CDR2 is YNFKEQ in the germline V gene. CDR3 length equals 16 residues. V was clipped by 2 bases and J by 5 bases; unmatched bases: 6. Here the CDR3 reads CASSQSQGARTGELFF. The CDR3, as DNA: TGTGCCAGCAGCCAATCACAGGGGGCTAGGACCGGGGAGCTGTTTTTT.